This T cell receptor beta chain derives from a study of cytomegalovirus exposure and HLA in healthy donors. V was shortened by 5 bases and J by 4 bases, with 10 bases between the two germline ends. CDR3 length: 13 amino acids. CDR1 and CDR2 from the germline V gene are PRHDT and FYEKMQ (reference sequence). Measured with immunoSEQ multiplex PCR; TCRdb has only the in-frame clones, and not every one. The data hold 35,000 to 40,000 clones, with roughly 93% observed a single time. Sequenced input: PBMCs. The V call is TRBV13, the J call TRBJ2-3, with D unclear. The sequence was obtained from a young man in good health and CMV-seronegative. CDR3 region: CASSISGPDTQYF. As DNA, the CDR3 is TGTGCCAGCAGCATTAGTGGGCCAGATACGCAGTATTTT.